The clone carrying this T cell receptor beta chain was picked up a small number of times. No antigen is known for it. This CDR3 spans 17 amino acids. With V trimmed by 2 bases and J by 4 bases, 8 bases remained unmatched. Germline V gene data show CDR1 as KGHDR and CDR2 as SFDVKD. These data belong to a study of regulatory T cells in long-lasting Graves disease. Time point meaning: newly diagnosed GD, antithyroid drugs for less than 3 months. After RNA was extracted from PBMCs, the TCR library was made from it. Approximately 10-milliliter peripheral blood samples went into EDTA tubes. iRepertoire HTBI primers and Arm-PCR of CDR3 regions built TCR beta libraries. MiXCR, applied by TCRdb to the multiplex PCR reads, yields one record per CDR3 protein. Among around 320,000 distinct CDR3 sequences listed, around 17% were seen once. Study results and limitations: The study found TRBV28, TRBJ1-2 and TRBJ2-5 favored in persistent disease. With some 2,800 shared public clonotypes, persistent patients exceeded new patients, who shared 966.

The same sample was also studied in work on T cells in Graves' hyperthyroidism and ophthalmopathy.

This chain uses TRBV24-1 with TRBJ2-2; 8 bases are a match to TRBD1. The starting material was peripheral blood mononuclear cells (PBMCs), obtained at new diagnosis, from a patient treated with antithyroid drugs. The source of this sequence is a man aged 40-49 years with Graves disease. Written as DNA, the CDR3 is TGTGCCACCAGTGATTCGTGGACAGGGCGAAGCACCGGGGAGCTGTTTTTT. Its translation: CATSDSWTGRSTGELFF.